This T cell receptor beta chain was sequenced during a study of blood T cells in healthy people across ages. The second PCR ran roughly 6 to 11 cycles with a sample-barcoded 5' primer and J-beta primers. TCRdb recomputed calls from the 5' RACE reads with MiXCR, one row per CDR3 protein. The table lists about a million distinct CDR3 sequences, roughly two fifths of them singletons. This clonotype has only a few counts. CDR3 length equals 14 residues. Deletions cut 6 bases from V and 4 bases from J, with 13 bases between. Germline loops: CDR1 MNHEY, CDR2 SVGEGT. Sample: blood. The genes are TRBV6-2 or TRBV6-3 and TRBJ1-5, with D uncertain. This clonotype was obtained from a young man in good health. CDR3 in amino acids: CASREELPNQPQHF. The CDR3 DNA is TGTGCCAGCAGAGAAGAGCTCCCTAATCAGCCCCAGCATTTT.